The entry below describes one T cell receptor (beta chain). The junction departs from the called germline gene at one end, perhaps through a read error. A second PCR, run for roughly 7 to 12 cycles, used a sample-barcoded 5' primer plus a J-beta primer mix. TCRdb redid the calling of the 5' RACE reads with MiXCR, one entry per CDR3 protein. The sample yields approximately 850,000 distinct CDR3 sequences, roughly 50% seen once. The data derive from a study of blood T cells in healthy people across ages. Sequencing was performed on blood. The TCR comes from a man between 25 and 39 years old in good health.

Here the CDR3 reads CSVEGEEAYEQYF. As DNA, the CDR3 is TGTAGCGTTGAAGGGGAGGAGGCCTACGAGCAGTACTTC. The chain couples TRBV29-1 to TRBJ2-7; possibly TRBD2 for D (6 bases). The CDR3 sequence is 13 residues long. The germline gives CDR1 SQVTM, CDR2 ANQGSEA.